Below, 13 T cell receptor beta chains from the same sample are listed, as sequenced in a study of PD-L1 blockade in urothelial cancer. Measured with immunoSEQ multiplex PCR; TCRdb has only the in-frame clones, and not every one. The sample lists around 130,000 clones; roughly 83% were seen once. Time point indicated: pretreatment peripheral blood. The sample was PBMCs, taken around atezolizumab (anti-PD-L1) treatment. The receptors derive from a middle-aged man with urothelial cancer.

The J gene is TRBJ2-1, the V gene TRBV15; TRBD2 matches 12 bases. The CDR3 consists of 17 residues. The trim removed 2 bases at V and 9 bases at J, leaving 11 bases unmatched. CDR1 and CDR2 (germline): LNHNV, YYDKDF (reference sequence). CDR3: CATSRQWTSGKTGEQFF. The CDR3, as DNA: TGTGCCACCAGCAGACAATGGACTAGCGGGAAGACTGGTGAGCAGTTCTTC.

The rearrangement uses TRBV4-2 and TRBJ2-5, with 9 positions matching TRBD1. V shed 3 bases and J 5 bases; nucleotides not matched to a gene: 7. This CDR3 has 15 amino acids. Germline loops: CDR1 LGHNA, CDR2 YNFKEQ. The CDR3 loop is CASSHDGTGRETQYF. CDR3 in DNA: TGTGCCAGCAGCCATGACGGGACAGGGAGGGAGACCCAGTACTTC.

The chain carries TRBV11-2 and TRBJ2-7; TRBD1 is a possible D gene (6 bases). The CDR3 runs 15 residues. Per the germline V gene, CDR1 is SGHAT and CDR2 is FQNNGV. Trimming removed 0 bases from V and 0 bases from J, with 9 bases in between. The CDR3 here is CASSLDWTDSYEQYF. DNA of the CDR3: TGTGCCAGCAGCTTAGATTGGACAGACTCCTACGAGCAGTACTTC.

The chain recombines TRBV6-5 with TRBJ2-7, with D perhaps matching TRBD1 (5 bases). The CDR3 is made up of 15 amino acids. Trimming took 3 bases from V and 3 from J, leaving 15 bases between them. CDR1 MNHEY and CDR2 SVGAGI come from the germline V gene. CDR3 sequence: CASSYPSQGLYEQYF. CDR3 bases: TGTGCCAGCAGTTATCCGAGCCAGGGCCTCTACGAGCAGTACTTC.

The chain uses TRBV18 and TRBJ2-7, with TRBD2 identical over 7 bases. The trim removed 6 bases at V and 7 bases at J, leaving 9 bases unmatched. The CDR3 loop spans 13 amino acids. The germline CDR1 and CDR2 sequences are KGHSH and LQKENI. CDR3 loop: CASSLQREKEQYF. The CDR3 region has the DNA TGTGCCAGCTCCCTCCAGCGGGAAAAAGAGCAGTACTTC.

This clone was detected a few times. The chain is built from TRBV5-5 and TRBJ2-7, with D maybe TRBD2 (5 bases). Germline lookup yields CDR1 SGHKS and CDR2 YYEKEE (reference sequence). The CDR3 runs to 13 residues. Trimming took 2 bases from V and 2 from J, leaving 8 bases between them. The CDR3 DNA reads TGTGCCAGCAGCTTCGAGGGTACCTACGAGCAGTACTTC. It encodes CASSFEGTYEQYF. Full variable domain (rest looked up from reference TRBV5-5 and TRBJ2-7): DAGVTQSPTHLIKTRGQQVTLRCSPISGHKSVSWYQQVLGQGPQFIFQYYEKEERGRGNFPDRFSARQFPNYSSELNVNALLLGDSALYLCASSFEGTYEQYFGPGTRLTVT.

The V and J genes are TRBV18 and TRBJ2-7, with 10 positions matching TRBD1. V lost 3 bases to trimming and J lost 5 bases; unmatched junction nucleotides: 7. CDR3 length: 15 amino acids. Germline CDR1 reads KGHSH; CDR2 reads LQKENI. CDR3: CASSPRGQGIHEQYF. The DNA of the CDR3 is TGTGCCAGCTCACCCCGGGGACAGGGGATTCACGAGCAGTACTTC.

The chain couples TRBV7-9 to TRBJ1-5; weak D call: TRBD1 (5 bases). Germline CDR1 and CDR2: SEHNR and FQNEAQ (reference sequence). V lost 0 bases, J lost 3 bases, and 9 bases lay in between. The CDR3 totals 15 residues. CDR3 protein: CASSLAGTINQPQHF. DNA of the CDR3: TGTGCCAGCAGCTTAGCCGGGACTATCAATCAGCCCCAGCATTTT.

The chain carries TRBV29-1 and TRBJ2-7; D is undetermined. The V gene lost 4 bases and the J gene lost 2 bases, with 9 bases spanning the gap. Germline values: CDR1 SQVTM, CDR2 ANQGSEA. The CDR3 loop spans 12 amino acids. The CDR3 region is CSVGAETYEQYF. The CDR3 region has the DNA TGCAGCGTTGGGGCAGAGACCTACGAGCAGTACTTC.

V and J are TRBV25-1 and TRBJ2-4; 9 bases align to TRBD1. The CDR3 covers 15 residues. V was clipped by 3 bases and J by 4 bases; unmatched bases: 4. CDR1 is MGHDK, CDR2 SYGVNS, per germline. The CDR3 DNA follows: TGTGCCAGCAGTGAGGGACAGGGCAAAAAAAACATTCAGTACTTC. Translation: CASSEGQGKKNIQYF. Filled out from reference TRBV25-1 and TRBJ2-4, the complete variable domain reads EADIYQTPRYLVIGTGKKITLECSQTMGHDKMYWYQQDPGMELHLIHYSYGVNSTEKGDLSSESTVSRIRTEHFPLTLESARPSHTSQYLCASSEGQGKKNIQYFGAGTRLSVL.

The chain uses TRBV2 and TRBJ1-5, with 9 bases that match TRBD1. The CDR3 spans 15 residues. V shed 4 bases, J shed 5 bases, and the junction held 6 bases outside the gene matches. CDR1 is SNHLY, CDR2 FYNNEI, per germline. As DNA, the CDR3 is TGTGCCAGCAGTGTCTGGACAGGGGCGGATCAGCCCCAGCATTTT. As protein: CASSVWTGADQPQHF.

The V and J genes are TRBV19 and TRBJ2-6; 9 bases align to TRBD2. The CDR3 loop spans 17 amino acids. The V gene end was trimmed by 6 bases and the J gene end by 0 bases; junction bases not matched to a gene: 6. Per germline, CDR1 LNHDA and CDR2 SQIVND (reference sequence). The CDR3 sequence is CASRPTSGSSGANVLTF. The CDR3 DNA sequence: TGTGCCAGTAGACCGACTAGCGGCTCCTCTGGGGCCAACGTCCTGACTTTC.

This chain connects TRBV5-1 to TRBJ2-1, with a weak D call TRBD2 (5 bases). Germline V gene sequence: CDR1 SGHRS, CDR2 YFSETQ. The V end was cut by 4 bases, the J end by 2 bases, with 10 bases between. The CDR3 consists of 14 residues. The CDR3 DNA reads TGCGCCAGCAGCCCGGTGGAGGCCTACAATGAGCAGTTCTTC. It specifies CASSPVEAYNEQFF.